This T cell receptor (beta chain) was sequenced for a study of control samples from healthy donors and cancer patients. TCRdb's table, derived via immunoSEQ multiplex PCR, lists solely in-frame clones and lacks some. The data contain tens of thousands of clones, 70% to 90% of them singletons. CDR3 size: 18 residues. Germline CDR1 MNHNS, CDR2 SASEGT. The J segment lost 3 bases and the V segment lost 1 base, leaving 12 bases of the junction unmatched. The receptor was isolated from a man aged 50 to 60 in good health. The sample comprised blood. This rearrangement joins TRBV6-1 to TRBJ2-3; 8 bases line up with TRBD1. CDR3 DNA: TGTGCCAGCAGTGAAGGCAAAGTCAGGGGGCGAAGAACAGATACGCAGTATTTT. It translates to CASSEGKVRGRRTDTQYF.